A selection of T cell receptor beta chains follows, all from one sample in a study of T cell responses to AZD1222 COVID-19 vaccine. Data came from immunoSEQ multiplex PCR; TCRdb stores just in-frame clones and leaves some out. The sample holds about 170,000 clones, around 90% seen once. This sample comprised peripheral blood, obtained on day 0 of AZD1222 vaccination. Receptors were obtained from an adult in good health. Each CDR3 is given with its conserved first and last residue. A D gene is named only where the DNA matches it firmly. For some rows the clone size is stated as once, few or many, or as a class when expanded; others skip it.

clone_size | j_call | d_call | v_call | cdr3_nt | cdr3_aa
NA | TRBJ2-5 | NA | TRBV7-2 | TGTGCCAGCAGCTTAGGCCCTAATTCTCGGGAGACCCAGTACTTC | CASSLGPNSRETQYF
NA | TRBJ2-5 | NA | TRBV12-3/TRBV12-4 | TGTGCCAGCAGCCCCCAAGAGACCCAGTACTTC | CASSPQETQYF
NA | TRBJ1-1 | TRBD1 | TRBV27 | TGTGCCAGTACCACCCCAGGGACAGGGAACACTGAAGCTTTCTTT | CASTTPGTGNTEAFF
NA | TRBJ2-5 | NA | TRBV18 | TGTGCCAGCTCACCCTTCCAGGGAAGTGTCTTCCAAGAGACCCAGTACTTC | CASSPFQGSVFQETQYF
once | TRBJ2-1 | TRBD2 | TRBV5-6 | TGTGCCAGCAGCTTGGGACTAGCCTCCAATGAGCAGTTCTTC | CASSLGLASNEQFF
NA | TRBJ1-2 | NA | TRBV6-5 | TGTGCCAGCAGTTACCATGGGGACTTGATTTGGAGGGGCTACACCTTC | CASSYHGDLIWRGYTF
once | TRBJ2-3 | NA | TRBV19 | TGTGCCAGTAGTAAGACTAGTGGGTCGACGCAGTATTTT | CASSKTSGSTQYF
NA | TRBJ1-2 | NA | TRBV25-1 | TGTGCCAGCACCCCGGGACACATTGACTATGGCTACACCTTC | CASTPGHIDYGYTF
NA | TRBJ2-7 | NA | TRBV4-2 | TGTGCCAGCAGCCAACAAATACAGGGAGAATCCTACGAGCAGTACTTC | CASSQQIQGESYEQYF
few | TRBJ1-1 | TRBD1 | TRBV5-5 | TGTGCCAGCAGCGGACGGACAGGCCTCACTGAAGCTTTCTTT | CASSGRTGLTEAFF
NA | TRBJ2-7 | NA | TRBV27 | TGTGCCAGCAGTTTATCGGGGGGTCACGAGCAGTACTTC | CASSLSGGHEQYF
NA | TRBJ1-2 | NA | TRBV13 | TGTGCCAGCAGCTTAGCGACCTACAGGAATCGGGGCTATGGCTACACCTTC | CASSLATYRNRGYGYTF
NA | TRBJ2-5 | TRBD1 | TRBV7-8 | TGTGCCAGCAGCCCAGGACAGGGAGAGACCCAGTACTTC | CASSPGQGETQYF
NA | TRBJ2-2 | NA | TRBV7-2 | TGTGCCAGCAGCCACCCATTGGCGGGGTTTACCACCGGGGAGCTGTTTTTT | CASSHPLAGFTTGELFF
NA | TRBJ2-7 | TRBD2 | TRBV2 | TGTGCCAGCAGGGGGGGGTACGAGCAGTACTTC | CASRGGYEQYF
once | TRBJ1-2 | TRBD1 | TRBV7-9 | TGTGCCAGCAGCTTCCTCGCAGGGGGCGCAGGCTACACCTTC | CASSFLAGGAGYTF
NA | TRBJ1-2 | NA | TRBV11-2 | TGTGCCAGCAGCATTCTTCTTCCAGGGGTACTGTATGGCTACACCTTC | CASSILLPGVLYGYTF
NA | TRBJ2-3 | TRBD2 | TRBV11-3 | TGTGCCAGCAGCTTAGAGGCTAGCGGGAGGGATACGCAGTATTTT | CASSLEASGRDTQYF
NA | TRBJ2-2 | TRBD2 | TRBV7-9 | TGTGCCAGCAGCCCGAACCCCGGGACTAGCGGGGGGGCCGGGGAGCTGTTTTTT | CASSPNPGTSGGAGELFF
NA | TRBJ2-7 | TRBD1 | TRBV6-2/TRBV6-3 | TGTGCCAGCAGTGACCCGACAGGGTCACCCTACGAGCAGTACTTC | CASSDPTGSPYEQYF
NA | TRBJ2-3 | TRBD2 | TRBV5-4 | TGTGCCAGCAGCTCGGTTTTGGCGGGAGGGCCGTGGAAGCAGTATTTT | CASSSVLAGGPWKQYF
NA | TRBJ1-2 | TRBD1 | TRBV18 | TGTGCCAGCTCCGCGAACGCCGGGACAGCGGCGGGTGGCTACACCTTC | CASSANAGTAAGGYTF
NA | TRBJ1-3 | TRBD1 | TRBV19 | TGTGCCAGTAGGGGACAGGGTGGAAACACCATATATTTT | CASRGQGGNTIYF
NA | TRBJ2-7 | NA | TRBV7-6 | TGTGCCAGCAGCCGTTTAGGGTTCTCCTACGAGCAGTACTTC | CASSRLGFSYEQYF
NA | TRBJ1-5 | NA | TRBV7-6 | TGTGCCAGCAGCTTAGCCGGGGGTGGCAATCAGCCCCAGCATTTT | CASSLAGGGNQPQHF
NA | TRBJ1-2 | NA | TRBV4-1 | TGCGCCAGCAGCCAAGATGGACAATACTATGGCTACACCTTC | CASSQDGQYYGYTF
NA | TRBJ2-1 | TRBD2 | TRBV15 | TGTGCCACCAGCAGAGAAAACGAACGACTAGCGGGGGGCGACAATGAGCAGTTCTTC | CATSRENERLAGGDNEQFF
NA | TRBJ2-5 | NA | TRBV9 | TGTGCCAGCAGCGTAATACGAGGAGGAGTAGAGACCCAGTACTTC | CASSVIRGGVETQYF
NA | TRBJ1-2 | NA | TRBV19 | TGTGCCAGTACCCTGGTAGGGGAATCGGGTGGCTACACCTTC | CASTLVGESGGYTF
NA | TRBJ1-1 | NA | TRBV7-9 | TGTGCCAGCAGCCCGGCTGGGGGATGGGACACTGAAGCTTTCTTT | CASSPAGGWDTEAFF
NA | TRBJ2-1 | TRBD2 | TRBV5-1 | TGCGCCAGCAGCTTGTTGAGTACGGGACTAGCGGGATGGGCGACTACCAATGAGCAGTTCTTC | CASSLLSTGLAGWATTNEQFF
NA | TRBJ2-3 | TRBD2 | TRBV6-5 | TGTGCCAGCAGTTCCCCTAGCGGGACCACAGATACGCAGTATTTT | CASSSPSGTTDTQYF
NA | TRBJ2-5 | NA | TRBV12-1 | TGTGCCAGCAGCCGTGGGCACAGGGGGCAAGAAGAGACCCAGTACTTC | CASSRGHRGQEETQYF